The 31 T cell receptor beta chains listed next were all sequenced from one sample in a study of T cell changes during pregnancy in multiple sclerosis. The table came from immunoSEQ multiplex PCR; TCRdb's copy has only in-frame clones and leaves some out. The sample lists 60,000 or so clones, roughly 89% occurring once. Sequencing used peripheral blood from another person, used as feeder cells. These receptors all stem from a human donor whose cells served as feeder cells for cultures in a pregnancy study.

The chain joins TRBV7-2 to TRBJ2-3, with 8 bases aligning to TRBD1. J was trimmed by 4 bases and V by 1 base; bases with no gene match: 7. The CDR3 is 16 amino acids. Germline CDR1 SGHTA, CDR2 FQGNSA. CDR3 nucleotides: TGTGCCAGCAGCTTAGAGTCTGCGGACAGGGCAGATACGCAGTATTTT. Protein product: CASSLESADRADTQYF.

The rearrangement links TRBV19 to TRBJ2-3, with 10 positions matching TRBD1. Germline CDR1 LNHDA, CDR2 SQIVND (reference sequence). The CDR3 is made up of 15 amino acids. Unmatched junction bases numbered 4, after V lost 3 bases and J lost 4 bases. The CDR3 region has the DNA TGTGCCAGTAGTATTAAGACAGGGGGCGCAGATACGCAGTATTTT. Its translation is CASSIKTGGADTQYF.

This chain links TRBV27 with TRBJ2-7, with TRBD1 as a possible D gene (6 bases). CDR1 and CDR2 from the germline V gene are MNHEY and SMNVEV (reference sequence). The length of the CDR3 is 14 residues. V was pared by 2 bases and J by 1 base, with 9 bases between. The chain's CDR3 is CASSLGDTSYEQYF. CDR3 nucleotides: TGTGCCAGCAGTTTAGGGGACACATCCTACGAGCAGTACTTC.

This chain joins TRBV5-1 and TRBJ2-1; 10 bases fit TRBD2. The CDR3 spans 16 residues. Germline values: CDR1 SGHRS, CDR2 YFSETQ. The V segment lost 3 bases and the J segment 0 bases; nucleotides outside the gene matches: 3. This CDR3 is CASSWTSGSSYNEQFF. CDR3 nucleotide sequence: TGCGCCAGCAGCTGGACTAGCGGAAGCTCCTACAATGAGCAGTTCTTC.

The chain combines TRBV4-3 with TRBJ2-7; 12 bases agree with TRBD2. The germline gives CDR1 LGHNA, CDR2 YSLEER. This CDR3 is 18 amino acids long. After removal of 3 bases from V and 9 bases from J, the junction contained 18 bases not matched to a gene. DNA for the CDR3: TGCGCCAGCAGCCAGATTGTGGAGGGCGGGGGACTAGCGGGTGCGCAGTACTTC. Translating gives CASSQIVEGGGLAGAQYF.

The chain joins TRBV14 to TRBJ2-7; the match to TRBD1 covers 7 bases. Germline V gene data show CDR1 as SGHDN and CDR2 as FVKESK. The CDR3 runs 14 residues. J was trimmed by 9 bases and V by 4 bases; bases with no gene match: 12. Here the CDR3 reads CASSPGQDPPGQYF. The CDR3 nucleotides read TGTGCCAGCAGCCCCGGACAGGACCCACCCGGGCAGTACTTC.

The DNA for the CDR3 is TGTGCCAGCAGCTCGCAGGGACAGAACACTGAAGCTTTCTTT. Its protein product is CASSSQGQNTEAFF. The V gene is TRBV9, the J gene TRBJ1-1; TRBD1 is a possible D gene (6 bases). CDR1 and CDR2 (germline): SGDLS, YYNGEE. The ends were cut back, 4 bases at V and 1 base at J, with 11 bases in the middle. The CDR3 contains 14 residues.

V usage is TRBV19 and J usage is TRBJ1-4; D is uncertain. Trimming removed 3 bases at V and 8 bases at J, with 4 bases between. CDR3 length equals 11 residues. CDR1 LNHDA and CDR2 SQIVND come from the germline V gene (reference sequence). CDR3 sequence: CASSIGEKLFF. CDR3 bases: TGTGCCAGTAGTATCGGGGAAAAACTGTTTTTT.

This clone has a single count. This chain connects TRBV19 to TRBJ2-1; D gene uncertain. The CDR3 has 13 residues. The V and J ends lost 2 bases and 5 bases respectively, with 7 bases between them. CDR1 and CDR2 (germline): LNHDA, SQIVND (reference sequence). CDR3 coding DNA: TGTGCCAGTAGTATAACGTGGGACAATGAGCAGTTCTTC. The encoded protein is CASSITWDNEQFF.

The rearrangement links TRBV6-1 to TRBJ2-2, with D tentatively TRBD1 or TRBD2 (5 bases each). Germline V CDR1 and CDR2: MNHNS, SASEGT. Trimming took off 10 bases at V and 3 bases at J, with 9 bases between the two ends. There are 12 residues in the CDR3. The CDR3: CATMGDTGELFF. The CDR3 DNA follows: TGTGCCACCATGGGGGACACCGGGGAGCTGTTTTTT.

The chain has TRBV5-1 and TRBJ1-1; no clear D gene. Trimming removed 3 bases from V and 10 bases from J, with 16 bases in between. The CDR3 has 13 residues. Germline-derived CDR1 and CDR2 are SGHRS and YFSETQ. CDR3 nucleotides: TGCGCCAGCAGCTCCCGGTCCTCTCTGGGAGCTTTCTTT. It encodes CASSSRSSLGAFF. The complete variable domain, with remaining parts taken from reference TRBV5-1 and TRBJ1-1, reads KAGVTQTPRYLIKTRGQQVTLSCSPISGHRSVSWYQQTPGQGLQFLFEYFSETQRNKGNFPGRFSGRQFSNSRSEMNVSTLELGDSALYLCASSSRSSLGAFFGQGTRLTVV.

The chain has TRBV5-6 and TRBJ2-5, with TRBD2 identical over 7 bases. CDR1 SGHDT and CDR2 YYEEEE come from the germline V gene. The CDR3 sequence is 17 residues long. J was trimmed by 7 bases and V by 6 bases; bases with no gene match: 21. CDR3 sequence (DNA): TGTGCCAGCAACGCGTGGAGGGCGGGAGATGCGTCTGGGACCCAGTACTTC. Its protein product is CASNAWRAGDASGTQYF.

This chain connects TRBV7-6 to TRBJ2-4, with D possibly TRBD1 on 6 matching bases. V was cut by 5 bases and J by 1 base, with 18 bases left in between. Germline CDR1 SGHVS, CDR2 FNYEAQ. The CDR3 has 17 amino acids. CDR3 amino acids: CASSKGQGFSAKNIQYF. The DNA for the CDR3 is TGTGCCAGCAGCAAGGGGCAGGGGTTCTCTGCCAAAAACATTCAGTACTTC.

This chain uses TRBV2 with TRBJ1-2; no definite D call. Germline CDR1 SNHLY, CDR2 FYNNEI. This CDR3 spans 12 amino acids. V was shortened by 2 bases and J by 5 bases, with 6 bases between the two germline ends. The CDR3 coding sequence is TGTGCCAGCAGTGAACAGTCTTATGGCTACACCTTC. The encoded protein is CASSEQSYGYTF.

This chain joins TRBV29-1 and TRBJ1-2; TRBD1 agrees at 10 bases. Germline CDR1 reads SQVTM; CDR2 reads ANQGSEA. The CDR3 spans 16 residues. V lost 3 bases and J lost 6; bases outside the gene matches: 13. CDR3 protein: CSVDRPGQGLEDGYTF. As DNA, the CDR3 is TGCAGCGTTGATAGACCGGGACAGGGGTTGGAGGATGGCTACACCTTC.

The J gene is TRBJ1-2, the V gene TRBV27; maybe TRBD1 (5 bases). This CDR3 is built from 13 residues. Deletions cut 5 bases from V and 2 bases from J, with 9 bases between. CDR1 is MNHEY and CDR2 is SMNVEV in the germline V gene (reference sequence). This chain's CDR3 is CASSPGLNYGYTF. In DNA, the CDR3 is TGTGCCAGCAGTCCGGGACTGAACTATGGCTACACCTTC.

The genes are TRBV5-4 and TRBJ2-5; TRBD1 is a possible D gene (6 bases). The CDR3 extends over 16 amino acids. Germline V gene lookup returns CDR1 SGHNT and CDR2 YYREEE (reference sequence). Trimming took off 4 bases at V and 1 base at J, with 17 bases between the two ends. This chain's CDR3 is CASSALQTGTQETQYF. Written as DNA, the CDR3 is TGTGCCAGCAGCGCGCTCCAAACAGGGACCCAAGAGACCCAGTACTTC.

The chain links TRBV10-1 to TRBJ2-3; D unresolved. The CDR3 spans 16 residues. The germline gives CDR1 WNHNN, CDR2 SYGVQD (reference sequence). The V end was cut by 3 bases, the J end by 2 bases, with 15 bases between. The chain's CDR3 is CASSDRPGVNTDTQYF. CDR3 DNA: TGCGCCAGCAGTGACCGTCCGGGCGTAAACACAGATACGCAGTATTTT.

The J gene is TRBJ2-3, the V gene TRBV21-1; the tabulated D call, TRBD2, remains unverified against the DNA. TRBV21-1 is marked as a pseudogene. The CDR3 runs 17 residues. The CDR3 loop is CASSKVGSSGGKDTQYF. The DNA of the CDR3 is TGTGCCAGCAGCAAAGTTGGCTCTAGCGGGGGGAAGGATACGCAGTATTTT.

The chain employs TRBV9 and TRBJ1-2, with TRBD1 matching 9 bases. CDR1 SGDLS and CDR2 YYNGEE come from the germline V gene. The ends lost 3 bases at V and 3 bases at J; junction bases unmatched: 6. The CDR3 is made up of 15 amino acids. The CDR3 loop is CASSAPGQGDYGYTF. In DNA form, the CDR3 reads TGTGCCAGCAGCGCGCCGGGACAGGGAGACTATGGCTACACCTTC.

The gene calls are TRBV5-6 and TRBJ2-2; D gene unclear. Trimming removed 4 bases from V and 4 bases from J, with 20 bases in between. Germline values: CDR1 SGHDT, CDR2 YYEEEE. The length of the CDR3 is 17 residues. The CDR3 protein is CASSPPRAKLRTGELFF. In nucleotides, the CDR3 is TGTGCCAGCAGCCCCCCCCGGGCGAAGTTGCGCACCGGGGAGCTGTTTTTT. Using reference TRBV5-6 and TRBJ2-2 for the parts outside the CDR3, the full variable domain is DAGVTQSPTHLIKTRGQQVTLRCSPKSGHDTVSWYQQALGQGPQFIFQYYEEEERQRGNFPDRFSGHQFPNYSSELNVNALLLGDSALYLCASSPPRAKLRTGELFFGEGSRLTVL.

The chain combines TRBV7-2 with TRBJ1-2; TRBD1 agrees at 9 bases. The CDR3 is made up of 14 amino acids. V shed 3 bases and J 7 bases; nucleotides not matched to a gene: 6. CDR1 is SGHTA and CDR2 is FQGNSA in the germline V gene. This CDR3 reads CASSLTTGGSGYTF. The CDR3, as DNA: TGTGCCAGCAGCTTGACGACAGGGGGTTCTGGCTACACCTTC.

This chain uses TRBV27 with TRBJ1-6; D perhaps matches TRBD1 (6 bases). Germline values: CDR1 MNHEY, CDR2 SMNVEV (reference sequence). The CDR3 has 19 residues. V lost 0 bases to trimming and J lost 7 bases, with 22 bases between them. CDR3 region: CASSLSRRLGTSPNSPLHF. The CDR3 nucleotides are TGTGCCAGCAGTTTATCGCGGCGGTTGGGGACAAGCCCCAATTCACCCCTCCACTTT.

A few counts support this clone. The chain employs TRBV2 and TRBJ2-5; no definite D call. There are 15 residues in the CDR3. The germline V and J ends were trimmed by 6 bases and 5 bases, with 19 bases remaining between them. Germline V lookup: CDR1 SNHLY, CDR2 FYNNEI. The CDR3 is CASSPGRHSQETQYF. CDR3 bases: TGTGCCAGCAGCCCTGGCAGACATTCCCAGGAGACCCAGTACTTC.

The chain recombines TRBV6-1 with TRBJ2-1, with 10 bases aligning to TRBD2. From germline, CDR1 is MNHNS and CDR2 SASEGT. This CDR3 is built from 16 residues. V was pared by 0 bases and J by 8 bases, with 7 bases of the junction left unmatched. CDR3 residues: CASSEALASGSDEQFF. CDR3 DNA: TGTGCCAGCAGTGAAGCGTTAGCTAGCGGGAGCGATGAGCAGTTCTTC.

The chain uses TRBV5-1 and TRBJ1-2; D is uncertain. Germline V CDR1 and CDR2: SGHRS, YFSETQ. The CDR3 runs to 14 residues. V lost 0 bases and J lost 4, with 10 bases in between. DNA for the CDR3: TGCGCCAGCAGCTTGGAGCCACAGACCTATGGCTACACCTTC. Translation: CASSLEPQTYGYTF.

This chain links TRBV7-9 with TRBJ2-7; TRBD1 is a possible D gene (6 bases). The germline gives CDR1 SEHNR, CDR2 FQNEAQ (reference sequence). This CDR3 has 15 residues. The V gene lost 4 bases and the J gene lost 1 base, with 14 bases spanning the gap. CDR3 bases: TGTGCCAGCAGCTCTGGGAACAGGGTATCCTACGAGCAGTACTTC. Residues: CASSSGNRVSYEQYF. The full variable domain, in which reference TRBV7-9 and TRBJ2-7 provide the parts outside the CDR3, is DTGVSQNPRHKITKRGQNVTFRCDPISEHNRLYWYRQTLGQGPEFLTYFQNEAQLEKSRLLSDRFSAERPKGSFSTLEIQRTEQGDSAMYLCASSSGNRVSYEQYFGPGTRLTVT.

The rearrangement links TRBV7-6 to TRBJ2-5, with 9 bases lining up with TRBD2. This CDR3 is built from 17 residues. V lost 5 bases to trimming and J lost 3 bases; unmatched junction nucleotides: 13. Germline V gene data show CDR1 as SGHVS and CDR2 as FNYEAQ. The chain's CDR3 is CASSRQILAGSKETQYF. The CDR3 region has the DNA TGTGCCAGCAGCCGACAAATCCTAGCGGGATCAAAAGAGACCCAGTACTTC.

The chain has TRBV2 and TRBJ2-5; TRBD1 agrees at 8 bases. Trimming took 4 bases from V and 5 from J; bases not matched to a gene: 0. CDR1 is SNHLY, CDR2 FYNNEI, per germline. CDR3 length: 12 amino acids. CDR3 residues: CASSGQGETQYF. DNA for the CDR3: TGTGCCAGCAGTGGACAGGGGGAGACCCAGTACTTC.

V and J are TRBV27 and TRBJ1-1; TRBD1 matches 7 bases. The trim removed 3 bases at V and 2 bases at J, leaving 3 bases unmatched. The CDR3 extends over 14 amino acids. Germline CDR1 reads MNHEY; CDR2 reads SMNVEV (reference sequence). This chain's CDR3 is CASSFYRGNTEAFF. The CDR3 DNA reads as TGTGCCAGCAGTTTCTACAGGGGAAACACTGAAGCTTTCTTT.

This chain links TRBV6-5 with TRBJ1-5; D might be TRBD1 (6 bases). V was pared by 6 bases and J by 6 bases, with 12 bases between. Germline V CDR1 and CDR2: MNHEY, SVGAGI. This CDR3 comprises 13 residues. CDR3 sequence reads: CASSPDRFQPQHF. CDR3 nucleotide sequence: TGTGCCAGCAGCCCAGACAGGTTTCAGCCCCAGCATTTT.